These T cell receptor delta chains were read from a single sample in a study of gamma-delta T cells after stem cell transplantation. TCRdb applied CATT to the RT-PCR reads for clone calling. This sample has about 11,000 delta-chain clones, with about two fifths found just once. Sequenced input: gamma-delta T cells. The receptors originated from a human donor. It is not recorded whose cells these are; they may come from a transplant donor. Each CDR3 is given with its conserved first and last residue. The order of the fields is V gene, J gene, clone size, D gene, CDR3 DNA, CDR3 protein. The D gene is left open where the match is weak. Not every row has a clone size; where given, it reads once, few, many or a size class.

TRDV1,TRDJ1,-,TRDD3,TGTGCTCTTGGGGTCCAAACCCCTTGGCTCTCTACTGGGGGATCTAAACTCATCTTT,CALGVQTPWLSTGGSKLIF
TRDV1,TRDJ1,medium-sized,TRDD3,TGTGCTCTTGGGGAACCCCTCACTTCCCGTACTGGGGGATTAAGACTCATCTTT,CALGEPLTSRTGGLRLIF
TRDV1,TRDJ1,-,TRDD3,TGTGCTCTTGGGGAACTCGACCTACAGGCGGTACTGGGGGATACGCTCAGACTCATCTTT,CALGELDLQAVLGDTLRLIF
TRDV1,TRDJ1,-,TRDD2,TGTGCTATTGGGGTTACCAACCGCGACGGCCTTCCTACTGGGGTTAGGGAGTTTTACACCGATAAACTCATCTTT,CAIGVTNRDGLPTGVREFYTDKLIF
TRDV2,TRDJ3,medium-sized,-,TGTGCCTGTGACACCGTCTTGGGATCCTCCTGGGACACCCGACAGATGTTTTTC,CACDTVLGSSWDTRQMFF
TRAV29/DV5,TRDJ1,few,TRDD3,TGTGCAGCAAGCGGACCCCACTGGGGGATGCGCCACTACACCGATAAACTCATCTTT,CAASGPHWGMRHYTDKLIF
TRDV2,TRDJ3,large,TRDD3,TGTGCCTGTGACGTACTGGGGGATAGCTCCTGGGACACCCGACAGATGTTTTTC,CACDVLGDSSWDTRQMFF
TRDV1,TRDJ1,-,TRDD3,TGTGCTCTTGTGGGCTACAGAGGCTGGGGATACGCGCGAAGAATTCAAGAACTCTACACCGATAAACTCATCTTT,CALVGYRGWGYARRIQELYTDKLIF
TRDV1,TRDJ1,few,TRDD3,TGTGCTCTTGGGGTTCCCGCAGGCCTTCCTTCATCCTTTTACTGGGGGAGATACACCGATAAACTCATCTTT,CALGVPAGLPSSFYWGRYTDKLIF
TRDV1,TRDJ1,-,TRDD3,TGTGCTCTTGGGGAACTGCCTCCGTCCTACTGGGGGATAAACCCCCCGTACACCGATAAACTCATCTTT,CALGELPPSYWGINPPYTDKLIF
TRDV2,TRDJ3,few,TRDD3,TGTGCCTGTGACACCGAAGGGCATACTGGGGACAAGAGGTCCTCCTGGGACACCCGACAGATGTTTTTC,CACDTEGHTGDKRSSWDTRQMFF
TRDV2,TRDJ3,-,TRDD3,TGTGCCTGTGGGTCTGGGGGATGCTCCTGGGACACCCGACATATGATTTTC,CACGSGGCSWDTRHMIF
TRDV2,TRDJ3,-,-,TGTGCCTGTGACATTGGGCCCTCCTGGGACACCCCCCATATCTTTTTC,CACDIGPSWDTPHIFF
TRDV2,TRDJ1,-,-,TGTGCCTGTGAAACTGAAGTCGATAAACTCATCTTT,CACETEVDKLIF
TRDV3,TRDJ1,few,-,TGTGCCTTTAAAGGCTGGGGACCCTCGTACACCGATAAACTCATCTTT,CAFKGWGPSYTDKLIF
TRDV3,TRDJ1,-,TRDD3,TGTGCCTTTCCTTACCCCTTGGGGGATACCGTCACCGATAAACTCATCTTT,CAFPYPLGDTVTDKLIF
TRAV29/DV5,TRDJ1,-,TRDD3,TGTGCAGCAAGCGCCTCCGGTACTGGGGGATATATCGGGTACACCGATAAACTCATCTTT,CAASASGTGGYIGYTDKLIF